This TCR beta chain derives from a study of monozygotic twins with inflammatory bowel disease (dated by TCRdb to the late 2010s). Describing the broader study: The full study comprised 28 monozygotic twin pairs: nine German pairs (four IBD-concordant, five IBD-discordant) and 19 IBD-discordant Danish pairs. Each individual had, on average, about 151 000 unique TCRalpha sequences and 181 000 unique TCRbeta sequences available for analysis. Within discordant pairs, disease-associated traits were sought mainly by comparing IBD patients with their genetically identical healthy co-twins. General findings and caveats noted by the study authors: A decrease in TCRbeta repertoire diversity, as measured by inverse Simpson index, was observed in IBD patients compared with their healthy co-twins. Fewer clonotypes were shared with other individuals by IBD patients than by healthy twins, most markedly in patients showing signs of disease activity. Because patients received different immunosuppressive treatments, the repertoires may have picked up extra background noise and variability between individuals. Distinction between different T cell subtypes could not be achieved in the analysis. No single strong signal or clonotype linked to IBD turned up in the results, so the idea that one exists was not supported. No difference in repertoire similarity was observed between concordant and discordant twins, possibly owing to limited statistical power.

The library was made by 5' RACE. Each TCR library was prepared from roughly 3,800 ng of total RNA. For each sample, cDNA was synthesized in eight separate reactions using SMARTScribe reverse transcriptase. During cDNA synthesis, template switching was used to introduce unique molecular identifiers that contained a 6-nucleotide sample barcode. TCRalpha and TCRbeta cDNA was amplified by two nested PCRs of 16 and 9 cycles, with bead purification after each PCR. Before amplification, cDNA was treated with uracil DNA-glycosylase and purified using the QIAquick PCR purification kit. In the second PCR, Illumina TruSeq-compatible adapters and sample-specific barcodes were added. Library quality and concentration were checked on TapeStation and Qubit, and libraries were pooled at 5 to 6.5 ng each. Pooled libraries were sequenced on an Illumina HiSeq2500 single-index Rapid Run with 2 x 100 bp reads and custom sequencing primers. On the study's bioinformatics: UMI-based consensus assembly with MiGEC version 1.2.6 was used to correct PCR and sequencing errors. MiXCR version 2.1.1 was used to carry out V(D)J alignment, clonotype assembly and CDR3 extraction. To normalise gene usage, clonotype sharing and MAIT/NKT TCR abundance, the analysis used the top 1000, 10 000 and 20 000 clonotypes per sample. After downsampling to 27 000 UMIs, diversity was calculated as the inverse Simpson index using the vegan R package. Paired Mann-Whitney U tests on discordant twin pairs were used, with Benjamini-Hochberg multiple-testing correction. Through TCRdb reprocessing, the reads give one entry per CDR3 protein sequence; DNA is omitted. The V and J calls reflect TCRdb's pipeline rather than the authors' work. The sample table on file contains some 330,000 distinct CDR3 sequences. Together, the top ten hold about 5% of the sample.

A roughly 2.7 ml peripheral blood sample was drawn into PAXgene tubes per donor and stored at -80°C. Total RNA was isolated from whole blood with the PAXgene blood miRNA kit on an automated QIAcube, without T cell sorting. Peripheral blood from monozygotic twin pairs concordant or discordant for inflammatory bowel disease was subjected to deep TCRalpha and TCRbeta repertoire profiling with unique molecular barcoding. Smoking habits were recorded for all twin pairs, and each individual was classified as a current, former or never smoker. Details on this clonotype: Its antigen target is currently unknown.

Its CDR3 holds 15 amino acids, cysteine through phenylalanine. DNA for this receptor is not on file. The germline V gene (reference sequence) yields DFQATT for CDR1 and SNEGSKA for CDR2. What was sequenced was blood. The chain couples TRBV20-1 to TRBJ2-4; TCRdb's D call, TRBD2, is unchecked because there is no DNA. The clonotype originates from a human donor with ulcerative colitis or Crohn's disease, or a healthy co-twin of an affected twin (not recorded which). This receptor has the CDR3 CSARVWRESKNIQYF.